The source of this T cell receptor beta chain is a study of cytomegalovirus exposure and HLA in healthy donors. Study conclusions and caveats: That first-cohort TCR clusters tended to co-occur in the 95 to 150 validation repertoires was found in a later analysis.

Sequencing used immunoSEQ multiplex PCR; TCRdb keeps in-frame clones, though not all of them. In the table there are 130,000 to 150,000 clones, around 88% of which are singletons. Trimming shortened V by 0 bases and J by 1 base, and 5 bases separated the two germline ends. Germline CDR1 SGHTS, CDR2 YDEGEE. This CDR3 contains 14 residues. As concerns this clone: As yet, its antigen is unknown.

The chain carries TRBV5-8 and TRBJ2-4; weak D call: TRBD1 (5 bases). Sequencing was carried out using PBMCs. This receptor was obtained from a woman aged 18-29 years in good health and CMV-seropositive. The CDR3 coding sequence is TGTGCCAGCAGCTTGGAGGGGGCCAAAAACATTCAGTACTTC. The encoded protein is CASSLEGAKNIQYF.